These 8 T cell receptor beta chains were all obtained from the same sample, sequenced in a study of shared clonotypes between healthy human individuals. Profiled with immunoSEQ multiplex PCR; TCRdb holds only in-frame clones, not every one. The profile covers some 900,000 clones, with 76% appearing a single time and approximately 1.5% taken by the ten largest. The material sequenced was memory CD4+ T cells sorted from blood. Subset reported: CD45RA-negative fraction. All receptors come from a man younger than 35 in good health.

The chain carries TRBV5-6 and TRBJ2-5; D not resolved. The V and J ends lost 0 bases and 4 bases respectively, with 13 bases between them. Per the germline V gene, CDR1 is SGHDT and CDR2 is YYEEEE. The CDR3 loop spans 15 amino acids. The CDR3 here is CASSLGSRRGETQYF. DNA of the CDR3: TGTGCCAGCAGCTTGGGATCCCGACGTGGAGAGACCCAGTACTTC.

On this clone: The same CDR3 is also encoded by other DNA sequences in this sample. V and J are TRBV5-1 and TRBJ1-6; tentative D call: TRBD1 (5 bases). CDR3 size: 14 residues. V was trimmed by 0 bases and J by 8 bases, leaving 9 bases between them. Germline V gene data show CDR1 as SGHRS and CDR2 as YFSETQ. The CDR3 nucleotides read TGCGCCAGCAGCTTGGGCGGGGCGGATTCACCCCTCCACTTT. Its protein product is CASSLGGADSPLHF.

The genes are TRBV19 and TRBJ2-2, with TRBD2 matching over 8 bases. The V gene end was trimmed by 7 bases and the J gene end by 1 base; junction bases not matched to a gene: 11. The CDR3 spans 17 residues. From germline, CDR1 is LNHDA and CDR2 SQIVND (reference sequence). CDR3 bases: TGTGCCAGTACCTCCCCCCCTAGCGGGTGGAACACCGGGGAGCTGTTTTTT. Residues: CASTSPPSGWNTGELFF.

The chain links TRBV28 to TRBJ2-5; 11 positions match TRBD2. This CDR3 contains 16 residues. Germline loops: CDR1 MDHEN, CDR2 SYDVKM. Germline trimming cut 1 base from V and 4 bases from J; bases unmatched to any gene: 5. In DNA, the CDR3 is TGTGCCAGCAGTTTATTTGAGACTAGCGGGGTAGAGACCCAGTACTTC. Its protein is CASSLFETSGVETQYF.

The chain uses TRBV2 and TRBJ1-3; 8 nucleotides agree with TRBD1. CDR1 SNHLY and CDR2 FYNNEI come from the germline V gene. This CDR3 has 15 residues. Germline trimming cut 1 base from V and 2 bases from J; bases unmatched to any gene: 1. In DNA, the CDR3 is TGTGCCAGCAGTGAAGGACAGGGGACTGGAAACACCATATATTTT. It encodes CASSEGQGTGNTIYF.

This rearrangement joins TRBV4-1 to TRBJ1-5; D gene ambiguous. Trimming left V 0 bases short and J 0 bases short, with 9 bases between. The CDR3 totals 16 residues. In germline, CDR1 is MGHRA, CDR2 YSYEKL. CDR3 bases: TGCGCCAGCAGCCAAGATGATGGGGTTAGCAATCAGCCCCAGCATTTT. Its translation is CASSQDDGVSNQPQHF.

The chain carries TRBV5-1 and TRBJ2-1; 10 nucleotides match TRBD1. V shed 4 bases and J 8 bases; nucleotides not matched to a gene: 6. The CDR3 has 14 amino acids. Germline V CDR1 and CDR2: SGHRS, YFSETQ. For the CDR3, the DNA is TGCGCCAGCAGCACCTCGGGACAGGGGTATGAGCAGTTCTTC. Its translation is CASSTSGQGYEQFF.

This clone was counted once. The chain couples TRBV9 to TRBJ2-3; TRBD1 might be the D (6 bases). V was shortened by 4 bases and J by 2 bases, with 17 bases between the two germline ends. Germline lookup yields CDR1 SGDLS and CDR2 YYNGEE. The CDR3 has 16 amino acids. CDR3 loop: CASSTDRSTFTDTQYF. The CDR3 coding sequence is TGTGCCAGCAGCACGGACAGAAGTACTTTCACAGATACGCAGTATTTT.